This T cell receptor (beta chain) originates from a study of T cell repertoires in cytomegalovirus infection. About the research overall: CMV infection plus the matching HLA type was flagged by public TCR beta signatures. Study-wide points: Cumulative frequency of public TCR beta families picked out carriers of CMV plus the relevant HLA.

This clonotype showed up many times. Antigen: not known. TCRdb recomputed calls from the reads with MiXCR, one row per CDR3 protein. The repertoire holds about 250,000 distinct CDR3 sequences, with about 7% as singletons. CDR3 length: 11 amino acids. CDR1 and CDR2 (germline): MNHNS, SASEGT. V was trimmed by 8 bases and J by 4 bases, leaving 9 bases between them. This TCR was recovered from a human donor in good health (CMV status not recorded). Some clones in this sample may be carry-over from other donors' samples. The chain couples TRBV6-1 to TRBJ2-7, with D possibly TRBD2 on 7 matching bases. Sequencing was carried out using PBMCs. The CDR3 DNA sequence: TGTGCCAGCGGGGGGGCTTACGAGCAGTACTTC. Translation: CASGGAYEQYF.